Included here is one T cell receptor beta chain sequence, with context. As yet, its antigen is unknown. Time point meaning: week 5, during vaccination. Doses consisted of 300 ug of mutant IDH1 20-mer peptide each, paired with topical imiquimod. The data were obtained in a study of a mutant IDH1 vaccine in newly diagnosed glioma. Findings of the study overall: Apparently unrelated to pseudoprogression were changes in the top peripheral T cell clonotypes. Among patients, around 93% showed immune responses induced by the vaccine.

Sequenced by immunoSEQ multiplex PCR; TCRdb stores in-frame clones only, minus some. The sample contains roughly 60,000 clones, roughly 80% of which appear only once. CDR1 is MNHNS, CDR2 SASEGT, per germline. Trimming stripped 5 bases from V and 5 bases from J, with 16 bases between. This CDR3 region has 15 residues. The receptor comes from a woman aged 45-65 years with glioma. The sample in question was PBMCs, obtained from a glioma patient whose treatment included an IDH1 peptide vaccine. The V call is TRBV6-1, the J call TRBJ1-5; tentatively, D is TRBD1 (5 bases). The CDR3 region is CASSMDYRSDQPQHF. CDR3 coding DNA: TGTGCCAGCAGTATGGACTACAGGTCGGATCAGCCCCAGCATTTT.